This T cell receptor beta chain stems from a study of blood T cell repertoires in COVID-19. This clone was detected a few times. Other DNA sequences in the same sample also yield this CDR3. Authors' methods: Quantification of nucleated cells was approximated via reference gene primer amplification. Some clones are missing from TCRdb's copy, which holds only in-frame ones; the method was immunoSEQ multiplex PCR. The V and J calls and clone size come from that table; D and trimming were worked out from the DNA. The data contain 250,000 to 350,000 clones, less than 85% of them singletons. The sequencing sample was made of peripheral blood. The TCR sequence derives from a human donor with COVID-19, enrolled during active disease. The donor label of this sample is uncertain.

This CDR3 reads CASSFTPGETQYF. In DNA form, the CDR3 reads TGTGCCAGCAGCTTCACCCCAGGGGAGACCCAGTACTTC. The chain links TRBV7-2 to TRBJ2-5, with D perhaps matching TRBD1 (5 bases). The CDR3 contains 13 residues. CDR1 is SGHTA and CDR2 is FQGNSA in the germline V gene. V gave up 3 bases and J gave up 5 bases, with 10 bases separating them. Based on the CDR3 plus reference TRBV7-2 and TRBJ2-5, the full variable domain is GAGVSQSPSNKVTEKGKDVELRCDPISGHTALYWYRQSLGQGLEFLIYFQGNSAPDKSGLPSDRFSAERTGGSVSTLTIQRTQQEDSAVYLCASSFTPGETQYFGPGTRLLVL.